The T cell receptor (beta chain) under discussion was sequenced for a study of shared clonotypes between healthy human individuals. Study-wide findings and caveats: Clonotype sharing across four donors was observed for around 4.8% of naive CD4 clonotypes. Sampling covered blood only; tissue repertoires likely differ. Across subsets, estimated richness was generally greater for naive than for memory populations.

Trimming pared 0 bases from V and 5 bases from J, leaving 13 bases between. The germline V gene has CDR1 LNHNV and CDR2 YYDKDF (reference sequence). The CDR3 totals 15 residues. Several immunoSEQ plates received, in even portions, the genomic DNA of each subset. TCRdb's copy holds only in-frame clones and misses some; the assay was immunoSEQ multiplex PCR. The repertoire includes around 1.5 million clones, roughly 98% of them detected once, and 0.4% to 0.55% sits in the top ten. Remarks on this clone: Its antigen is unknown.

This chain links TRBV15 with TRBJ1-2; TRBD1 might be the D (6 bases). The sample consisted of naive CD4+ T cells sorted from blood. Subset defined: CD45RA+ positively selected. The origin of this receptor is a man aged 25 to 40 in good health. The CDR3 DNA is TGTGCCACCAGCAGAGATAAGAGGGGGGAATATGGCTACACCTTC. This translates into CATSRDKRGEYGYTF.